These 25 T cell receptor beta chains were sequenced from one sample in a study of blood T cell repertoires in COVID-19. Profiling relied on immunoSEQ multiplex PCR, and the TCRdb table lists in-frame clones only, not all of them. The repertoire holds approximately 210,000 clones, with about nine tenths as singletons. Material for sequencing was peripheral blood. The receptors originated from a man aged 45-65 years with COVID-19, enrolled during active disease.

In this sample, this clone turned up once. The rearrangement joins TRBV7-9 to TRBJ1-2; D may be TRBD1 (5 bases). CDR3 length: 15 residues. The V end was cut by 5 bases, the J end by 4 bases, with 17 bases between. CDR1 is SEHNR and CDR2 is FQNEAQ in the germline V gene (reference sequence). In DNA form, the CDR3 reads TGTGCCAGCAGCCGGGCGGGGGGTATTGGCTATGGCTACACCTTC. Residues: CASSRAGGIGYGYTF.

This clone was counted a single time. The chain couples TRBV27 to TRBJ1-1, with no clear D. The V end was cut by 0 bases, the J end by 5 bases, with 16 bases between. Germline-derived CDR1 and CDR2 are MNHEY and SMNVEV (reference sequence). The CDR3 runs to 16 residues. CDR3 DNA: TGTGCCAGCAGTTTATCGAGCGCCATTAGTAAGACTGAAGCTTTCTTT. This encodes CASSLSSAISKTEAFF.

V is TRBV7-9 and J is TRBJ2-5; D is perhaps TRBD2 (5 bases). The CDR3 loop spans 14 amino acids. In germline, CDR1 is SEHNR, CDR2 FQNEAQ (reference sequence). Trimming took off 4 bases at V and 5 bases at J, with 14 bases between the two ends. CDR3: CASSSQRGWETQYF. CDR3 in DNA: TGTGCCAGCAGCTCCCAACGGGGTTGGGAGACCCAGTACTTC.

V gene TRBV13 combines with J gene TRBJ1-3; D gene unclear. CDR3 length equals 16 residues. Looked up from germline, CDR1 is PRHDT and CDR2 is FYEKMQ (reference sequence). The V gene lost 0 bases and the J gene lost 2 bases, with 11 bases spanning the gap. The CDR3 DNA reads TGTGCCAGCAGCTTAGGCCCCGGGAAAGCTGGAAACACCATATATTTT. Amino acids: CASSLGPGKAGNTIYF.

This rearrangement joins TRBV19 to TRBJ2-7; the match to TRBD1 covers 11 bases. The CDR3 runs to 16 residues. CDR1 LNHDA and CDR2 SQIVND come from the germline V gene (reference sequence). The junction had 6 bases not matched to a gene; V was cut back by 3 bases and J by 2 bases. CDR3 region: CASSIDGTGGAYEQYF. The CDR3 bases are TGTGCCAGTAGTATTGATGGGACAGGGGGTGCCTACGAGCAGTACTTC.

The chain couples TRBV19 to TRBJ1-5; TRBD1 agrees at 8 bases. Looked up from germline, CDR1 is LNHDA and CDR2 is SQIVND (reference sequence). This CDR3 comprises 16 residues. The V and J ends lost 3 bases and 1 base, in that order; junction bases with no gene match: 5. Here the CDR3 DNA reads TGTGCCAGTAGTATGGTACAGGGGGTAAGCAATCAGCCCCAGCATTTT. Translated: CASSMVQGVSNQPQHF.

The chain employs TRBV10-3 and TRBJ1-5; D gene uncertain. The CDR3 is made up of 17 amino acids. Trimming took 0 bases from V and 0 from J, leaving 12 bases between them. Germline V gives CDR1 ENHRY, CDR2 SYGVKD. CDR3 region: CAISESLGKYSNQPQHF. In DNA, the CDR3 is TGTGCCATCAGTGAGTCCCTCGGGAAGTATAGCAATCAGCCCCAGCATTTT.

The chain couples TRBV27 to TRBJ1-3, with 9 bases that match TRBD1. The CDR3 consists of 15 residues. The germline CDR1 and CDR2 sequences are MNHEY and SMNVEV (reference sequence). Trimming removed 6 bases from V and 3 bases from J; junction bases left unmatched: 6. DNA of the CDR3: TGTGCCAGCAGCCTACAGGGGGCGTATGGAAACACCATATATTTT. Amino acid sequence: CASSLQGAYGNTIYF.

This clone was counted a few times. V and J are TRBV1 and TRBJ2-3; the table's D gene call, TRBD2, was not cross checked with the DNA. TRBV1 is reported as a pseudogene. The CDR3 is made up of 14 amino acids. CDR3 loop: CTSKRAGGPDTQYF. In nucleotides, the CDR3 is TGCACCAGCAAGAGAGCGGGAGGGCCAGATACGCAGTATTTT.

V gene TRBV7-2 combines with J gene TRBJ2-1; 16 bases map to TRBD2. After removal of 5 bases from V and 0 bases from J, the junction contained 4 bases not matched to a gene. Germline V gene lookup returns CDR1 SGHTA and CDR2 FQGNSA. The CDR3 runs 18 residues. The CDR3 nucleotides read TGTGCCAGCAGCGAGGGACTAGCGGGGGGGAGCTCCTACAATGAGCAGTTCTTC. As protein: CASSEGLAGGSSYNEQFF.

V usage is TRBV7-8 and J usage is TRBJ1-5, with D tentatively TRBD1 (6 bases). The CDR3 runs to 15 residues. Germline V CDR1 and CDR2: SGHVS, FQNEAQ. Trimming took 5 bases from V and 2 from J, leaving 13 bases between them. The CDR3 DNA sequence: TGTGCCAGCAGCCCCCAGGGGCCTCGCAATCAGCCCCAGCATTTT. Amino acids: CASSPQGPRNQPQHF.

V and J are TRBV6-1 and TRBJ2-4; 8 positions match TRBD2. Germline trimming cut 2 bases from V and 6 bases from J; bases unmatched to any gene: 6. This CDR3 spans 15 amino acids. The germline gives CDR1 MNHNS, CDR2 SASEGT. CDR3 loop: CASSELSGGPNIQYF. The CDR3 bases are TGTGCCAGCAGTGAACTATCGGGGGGGCCAAACATTCAGTACTTC.

In DNA form, the CDR3 reads TGTGCCAGCAGCCAGGGACTAGCGAGCCCTTCGGGGCAGTACTTC. Translating gives CASSQGLASPSGQYF. The chain carries TRBV6-6 and TRBJ2-7, with 10 bases aligning to TRBD2. Germline V gives CDR1 MNHNY, CDR2 SVGAGI (reference sequence). This CDR3 comprises 15 residues. Germline trimming cut 6 bases from V and 9 bases from J; bases unmatched to any gene: 14.

This clone was picked up a small number of times. The V and J genes are TRBV24-1 and TRBJ2-1; D gene ambiguous. V was shortened by 3 bases and J by 0 bases, with 11 bases between the two germline ends. The CDR3 contains 16 residues. CDR1 KGHDR and CDR2 SFDVKD come from the germline V gene. The CDR3: CATSDADTRSYNEQFF. The CDR3 DNA reads as TGTGCCACCAGTGATGCCGACACTCGCTCCTACAATGAGCAGTTCTTC.

Here the CDR3 reads CASSAGTGDTEAFF. CDR3 sequence (DNA): TGTGCCAGCAGTGCCGGGACAGGGGACACTGAAGCTTTCTTT. The chain joins TRBV9 to TRBJ1-1, with 10 bases that match TRBD1. Germline CDR1 and CDR2: SGDLS and YYNGEE. V gave up 5 bases and J gave up 3 bases; unmatched junction bases: 4. The CDR3 sequence is 14 residues long.

The chain uses TRBV3-1 (or the pseudogene TRBV3-2) and TRBJ1-5; tentative D call: TRBD1 (6 bases). This CDR3 contains 15 residues. V was shortened by 5 bases and J by 6 bases, with 17 bases between the two germline ends. The V gene's germline CDR1 is LGHDT and CDR2 YNNKEL (reference sequence). The CDR3 coding sequence is TGTGCCAGCAGCTCGGGACATCTACCCTCTCAGCCCCAGCATTTT. This sequence encodes CASSSGHLPSQPQHF.

In this sample, this clone turned up a few times. The chain carries TRBV6-2 or TRBV6-3 and TRBJ1-2; 9 bases line up with TRBD1. The length of the CDR3 is 14 residues. The germline CDR1 and CDR2 sequences are MNHEY and SVGEGT. J lost 4 bases, V lost 5 bases, and 5 bases had no gene match. The CDR3 sequence: CASSLTGGAYGYTF. The CDR3 DNA follows: TGTGCCAGCAGTCTGACAGGGGGAGCCTATGGCTACACCTTC.

This clone has just a few counts. V gene TRBV7-3 combines with J gene TRBJ1-2; D ambiguous. Germline CDR1 reads SGHTA; CDR2 reads FQGTGA. Trimming left V 0 bases short and J 8 bases short, with 10 bases between. The CDR3 extends over 13 amino acids. CDR3 nucleotides: TGTGCCAGCAGCTTAACGAGGGAAGAAGGCTACACCTTC. The encoded protein is CASSLTREEGYTF.

This clone was detected only once. The chain employs TRBV19 and TRBJ2-7; 7 bases agree with TRBD1. The CDR3 has 14 residues. V was pared by 4 bases and J by 7 bases, with 10 bases of the junction left unmatched. Germline CDR1 is LNHDA and CDR2 is SQIVND (reference sequence). Here the CDR3 DNA reads TGTGCCAGTAGTAACGAGAGGGGGCTGAAGGAGCAGTACTTC. Amino acids: CASSNERGLKEQYF.

This clone was seen just once. This sequence joins TRBV28 and TRBJ1-3; D remains ambiguous. The CDR3 spans 15 residues. The V gene lost 1 base and the J gene lost 0 bases, with 7 bases spanning the gap. CDR1 is MDHEN and CDR2 is SYDVKM in the germline V gene. The CDR3 sequence is CASSLFAGSGNTIYF. CDR3 sequence (DNA): TGTGCCAGCAGTTTATTTGCAGGCTCTGGAAACACCATATATTTT.

V is TRBV20-1 and J is TRBJ1-5, with D possibly being TRBD1 (6 bases). V shed 3 bases and J shed 6 bases, with 12 bases lying between them. Looked up from germline, CDR1 is DFQATT and CDR2 is SNEGSKA (reference sequence). The CDR3 consists of 13 residues. This chain's CDR3 is CSASSQGFQPQHF. The CDR3 DNA sequence: TGCAGTGCTAGTTCACAGGGATTTCAGCCCCAGCATTTT.

The genes are TRBV5-1 and TRBJ2-5; 9 bases fit TRBD2. V trimming: 4 bases; J trimming: 5 bases; junction bases outside the gene matches: 15. Germline CDR1 and CDR2: SGHRS and YFSETQ. This CDR3 has 17 residues. CDR3 region: CASSTGTSSTTAETQYF. CDR3 nucleotides: TGCGCCAGCAGCACGGGGACTAGCTCCACCACGGCGGAGACCCAGTACTTC.

This rearrangement joins TRBV7-2 to TRBJ1-6; TRBD1 matches 7 bases. J gave up 8 bases and V 0 bases, and 7 bases lay outside the gene matches. In germline, CDR1 is SGHTA, CDR2 FQGNSA. The CDR3 length is 16 residues. Written as DNA, the CDR3 is TGTGCCAGCAGCTTAGCAACAGGGGCTTATGATTCACCCCTCCACTTT. Residues: CASSLATGAYDSPLHF. The entire variable domain, with the rest obtained from reference TRBV7-2 and TRBJ1-6, is as follows: GAGVSQSPSNKVTEKGKDVELRCDPISGHTALYWYRQSLGQGLEFLIYFQGNSAPDKSGLPSDRFSAERTGGSVSTLTIQRTQQEDSAVYLCASSLATGAYDSPLHFGNGTRLTVT.

This chain joins TRBV4-3 and TRBJ1-1; D uncertain. Germline CDR1 LGHNA, CDR2 YSLEER. CDR3 size: 15 residues. Deletions cut 0 bases from V and 5 bases from J, with 13 bases between. CDR3 amino acids: CASSQDVQILTEAFF. The CDR3 DNA reads as TGCGCCAGCAGCCAAGATGTACAGATACTTACTGAAGCTTTCTTT.

J is TRBJ2-4 and V is TRBV2; 10 bases are shared with TRBD1. Germline assignment: CDR1 SNHLY and CDR2 FYNNEI. The CDR3 has 18 residues. The V segment lost 4 bases and the J segment 4 bases; nucleotides outside the gene matches: 13. The CDR3 spells CASSVRDRGFGQKNIQYF. For the CDR3, the DNA is TGTGCCAGCAGTGTTCGGGACAGGGGATTTGGACAAAAAAACATTCAGTACTTC.